One and the same sample provided the 23 T cell receptor beta chains below, sequenced in a study of OX40 agonist ivuxolimab in advanced cancers. Method: immunoSEQ multiplex PCR; TCRdb's copy keeps in-frame clones and lacks some. The sample lists tens of thousands of clones; roughly 92% were seen once. This specimen was CD4+ or CD8+ T cells sorted from blood, taken in a trial of the OX40 agonist ivuxolimab. These receptors came from an adult with an advanced solid tumor such as melanoma, head and neck, liver or kidney cancer.

The DNA of the CDR3 is TGTGCCAGCAGCTTGGGGGGTAAGGCTGAAGCTTTCTTT. Translated: CASSLGGKAEAFF. The chain joins TRBV5-4 to TRBJ1-1; D is ambiguous. Trimming cost V 0 bases and J 6 bases, with 9 bases left between them. CDR1 SGHNT and CDR2 YYREEE come from the germline V gene (reference sequence). This CDR3 is built from 13 residues.

The J gene is TRBJ2-5, the V gene TRBV6-1, with D unclear. The V end was cut by 0 bases, the J end by 1 base, with 6 bases between. CDR1 and CDR2 from the germline V gene are MNHNS and SASEGT. The CDR3 loop spans 14 amino acids. CDR3 sequence (DNA): TGTGCCAGCAGTGAAGCGCTTCGCCAAGAGACCCAGTACTTC. Amino acids: CASSEALRQETQYF.

The V and J genes are TRBV5-4 and TRBJ1-5; possible D gene TRBD1, 6 bases. The germline V gene encodes CDR1 SGHNT and CDR2 YYREEE (reference sequence). The CDR3 is 18 amino acids. V gave up 0 bases and J gave up 0 bases, with 16 bases separating them. CDR3 DNA: TGTGCCAGCAGCTTGGCGCAGGGGTTCGGTGTTAGCAATCAGCCCCAGCATTTT. This sequence encodes CASSLAQGFGVSNQPQHF.

The chain links TRBV7-8 to TRBJ2-2; D gene ambiguous. Germline V CDR1 and CDR2: SGHVS, FQNEAQ. V lost 5 bases to trimming and J lost 0 bases, with 13 bases between them. CDR3 length: 16 residues. CDR3 nucleotides: TGTGCCAGCAGCCCCGCAGAGCTAACGAACACCGGGGAGCTGTTTTTT. Its protein is CASSPAELTNTGELFF.

The chain couples TRBV29-1 to TRBJ2-7, with a possible D match to TRBD1 (5 bases). The CDR3 has 11 amino acids. Looked up from germline, CDR1 is SQVTM and CDR2 is ANQGSEA. Trimming took off 4 bases at V and 7 bases at J, with 11 bases between the two ends. The CDR3 protein is CSVVVRGEQYF. Here the CDR3 DNA reads TGCAGCGTTGTCGTTAGGGGAGAGCAGTACTTC.

J is TRBJ1-2 and V is TRBV28, with 7 positions matching TRBD1. The CDR3 covers 15 residues. V was pared by 5 bases and J by 7 bases, with 13 bases of the junction left unmatched. The germline gives CDR1 MDHEN, CDR2 SYDVKM. DNA for the CDR3: TGTGCCAGCAGTGCCTACAGGGGCGGATGGGGTGGCTACACCTTC. Its protein is CASSAYRGGWGGYTF.

Of note for this clone: Other DNA sequences in the sample encode the same CDR3. This chain uses TRBV30 with TRBJ1-1; D is unclear. The V end lost 4 bases, the J end lost 4 bases, and 7 bases lay between the germline ends. The CDR3 is 11 amino acids. CDR1 is GTSNPN, CDR2 SVGIG, per germline (reference sequence). The CDR3 loop is CAWIRATEAFF. The DNA for the CDR3 is TGTGCCTGGATCCGGGCCACTGAAGCTTTCTTT.

The chain links TRBV2 to TRBJ1-1; no firm D call. Germline V gene sequence: CDR1 SNHLY, CDR2 FYNNEI. The CDR3 runs to 11 residues. Trimming pared 3 bases from V and 4 bases from J, leaving 3 bases between. CDR3 nucleotide sequence: TGTGCCAGCAGTGATCTCACTGAAGCTTTCTTT. It encodes CASSDLTEAFF.

This CDR3 reads CASSEESRGYSNQPQHF. The CDR3 nucleotides are TGTGCCAGCAGTGAAGAAAGCAGGGGGTATAGCAATCAGCCCCAGCATTTT. J is TRBJ1-5 and V is TRBV6-1; 7 bases are shared with TRBD1. The CDR3 consists of 17 residues. Germline CDR1 is MNHNS and CDR2 is SASEGT. Trimming removed 1 base from V and 0 bases from J; junction bases left unmatched: 6.

This clone has a single count. The genes are TRBV4-1 and TRBJ1-5, with D unclear. This CDR3 has 15 amino acids. V was pared by 1 base and J by 7 bases, with 14 bases between. Looked up from germline, CDR1 is MGHRA and CDR2 is YSYEKL. The CDR3 reads CASSQVVGSDQPQHF. The CDR3 nucleotides read TGCGCCAGCAGCCAAGTTGTGGGGTCGGACCAGCCCCAGCATTTT.

The V gene is TRBV27, the J gene TRBJ1-5; no clear D. The CDR3 is 14 residues long. V was shortened by 4 bases and J by 5 bases, with 12 bases between the two germline ends. Germline V gene lookup returns CDR1 MNHEY and CDR2 SMNVEV (reference sequence). The CDR3 reads CASSSSGGHQPQHF. The CDR3 DNA follows: TGTGCCAGCAGTTCCTCGGGAGGCCATCAGCCCCAGCATTTT.

This clone was recorded only once. This chain joins TRBV5-1 and TRBJ2-5; D may correspond to TRBD1 or TRBD2 (5 bases each). This CDR3 comprises 15 residues. With 0 bases removed from V and 1 base from J, the gap between germline ends came to 10 bases. Germline V gene lookup returns CDR1 SGHRS and CDR2 YFSETQ. CDR3 DNA: TGCGCCAGCAGCTTGGAAGAGGGGCCCCAAGAGACCCAGTACTTC. Translating it yields CASSLEEGPQETQYF.

This sequence joins TRBV4-1 and TRBJ1-2; tentatively, D is TRBD1 (6 bases). The germline V gene encodes CDR1 MGHRA and CDR2 YSYEKL. The CDR3 runs 15 residues. V gave up 5 bases and J gave up 2 bases, with 15 bases separating them. The CDR3 is CASSLGQGINYGYTF. Here the CDR3 DNA reads TGCGCCAGCAGCTTAGGGCAGGGGATAAACTATGGCTACACCTTC.

Only one count was recorded for this clone. The chain is built from TRBV28 and TRBJ1-2, with 9 nucleotides matching TRBD1. CDR1 and CDR2 from the germline V gene are MDHEN and SYDVKM. V lost 6 bases, J lost 2 bases, and 16 bases stayed unmatched. This CDR3 has 18 residues. CDR3 bases: TGTGCCAGCAGGCTTTGGCCCTTGGGACAGGGATTAAACTATGGCTACACCTTC. It is translated as CASRLWPLGQGLNYGYTF.

The chain uses TRBV5-1 and TRBJ2-1; D uncertain. V was cut by 0 bases and J by 7 bases, with 8 bases left in between. This CDR3 has 13 amino acids. Germline V gene data show CDR1 as SGHRS and CDR2 as YFSETQ. DNA of the CDR3: TGCGCCAGCAGCTTGGCAATGGCGAATGAGCAGTTCTTC. Its protein product is CASSLAMANEQFF.

This chain uses TRBV6-6 with TRBJ1-4; TRBD1 might be the D (5 bases). CDR3 size: 14 residues. V lost 2 bases and J lost 7, with 11 bases in between. Germline CDR1 and CDR2: MNHNY and SVGAGI (reference sequence). CDR3 sequence: CASSYAGLGEKLFF. In nucleotides, the CDR3 is TGTGCCAGCAGTTACGCAGGGTTGGGTGAAAAACTGTTTTTT.

CDR3 region: CASSISGDNEQFF. The CDR3 nucleotides read TGTGCCAGTAGTATAAGCGGAGACAATGAGCAGTTCTTC. The chain links TRBV19 to TRBJ2-1; weak D call: TRBD2 (5 bases). CDR1 and CDR2 (germline): LNHDA, SQIVND (reference sequence). This CDR3 spans 13 amino acids. The ends were cut back, 2 bases at V and 5 bases at J, with 7 bases in the middle.

This clone occurred once. The rearrangement joins TRBV4-1 to TRBJ2-2; 8 bases agree with TRBD1. V lost 0 bases to trimming and J lost 4 bases; unmatched junction nucleotides: 10. Germline CDR1 is MGHRA and CDR2 is YSYEKL. The CDR3 has 18 amino acids. The CDR3 DNA follows: TGCGCCAGCAGCCAAGAGTTTGGGGGGACAGGCCTCACCGGGGAGCTGTTTTTT. Translation: CASSQEFGGTGLTGELFF.

This chain joins TRBV11-2 and TRBJ2-1, with 10 bases matching TRBD2. V gave up 2 bases and J gave up 4 bases; unmatched junction bases: 5. CDR1 and CDR2 from the germline V gene are SGHAT and FQNNGV. This CDR3 has 16 residues. The CDR3 DNA is TGTGCCAGCAGCTTAAAGCTAGCGGGGGAGTACAATGAGCAGTTCTTC. Amino acids: CASSLKLAGEYNEQFF.

In its sample, this clone was seen once. The chain links TRBV9 to TRBJ2-2; the D call may be TRBD1 or TRBD2 (5 bases each). The germline CDR1 and CDR2 sequences are SGDLS and YYNGEE. The CDR3 covers 16 residues. Trimming removed 3 bases at V and 5 bases at J, with 17 bases between. The DNA of the CDR3 is TGTGCCAGCAGCGGGGGGATTATATATCTTACCGGGGAGCTGTTTTTT. Translated: CASSGGIIYLTGELFF.

The chain has TRBV7-6 and TRBJ2-7; 7 nucleotides align to TRBD2. The CDR3 totals 18 residues. V trimming: 5 bases; J trimming: 3 bases; junction bases outside the gene matches: 19. Per germline, CDR1 SGHVS and CDR2 FNYEAQ. The CDR3: CASSRAEERGQFGYEQYF. The CDR3 nucleotides are TGTGCCAGCAGCCGAGCCGAGGAGCGGGGTCAATTCGGCTACGAGCAGTACTTC. Complete variable domain (other parts from reference TRBV7-6 and TRBJ2-7): GAGVSQSPRYKVTKRGQDVALRCDPISGHVSLYWYRQALGQGPEFLTYFNYEAQQDKSGLPNDRFSAERPEGSISTLTIQRTEQRDSAMYRCASSRAEERGQFGYEQYFGPGTRLTVT.

The chain employs TRBV9 and TRBJ1-1; D uncertain. The V gene lost 4 bases and the J gene lost 4 bases, with 5 bases spanning the gap. From germline, CDR1 is SGDLS and CDR2 YYNGEE. This CDR3 comprises 11 residues. For the CDR3, the DNA is TGTGCCAGCAGCCCCTTCACTGAAGCTTTCTTT. Translation: CASSPFTEAFF.

In the case of this clone: Compared with germline, one end of the junction differs, possibly owing to a read error. The chain recombines TRBV7-9 with TRBJ1-2; perhaps TRBD1 as D (5 bases). This CDR3 region has 12 residues. Looked up from germline, CDR1 is SEHNR and CDR2 is FQNEAQ (reference sequence). The DNA of the CDR3 is TGTGCCAGCAGCTTCCTGGGACGGCAATCCCAATTC. Translation: CASSFLGRQSQF. Full variable domain (remainder filled in from reference TRBV7-9 and TRBJ1-2): DTGVSQNPRHKITKRGQNVTFRCDPISEHNRLYWYRQTLGQGPEFLTYFQNEAQLEKSRLLSDRFSAERPKGSFSTLEIQRTEQGDSAMYLCASSFLGRQSQFGSGTRLTVV.